The 20 T cell receptor beta chains reported below all come from one sample, sequenced in a study of blood T cell repertoires in COVID-19. Repertoires were generated with immunoSEQ multiplex PCR, while TCRdb's copy carries only in-frame clones and drops some. This sample has roughly 90,000 clones; about nine tenths occur once, and the top ten carry about 1.5%. Sequencing was done on a sample of peripheral blood. The origin of the receptors is a human donor with active COVID-19. The donor label of this sample is uncertain.

The rearrangement links TRBV28 to TRBJ1-1; TRBD1 agrees at 8 bases. The V gene's germline CDR1 is MDHEN and CDR2 SYDVKM. CDR3 length: 15 residues. V gave up 6 bases and J gave up 1 base; unmatched junction bases: 7. The CDR3, as DNA: TGTGCCAGCAGCAATCTTGGACAGGGGAACACTGAAGCTTTCTTT. Encoded protein: CASSNLGQGNTEAFF.

The chain couples TRBV19 to TRBJ1-2; 12 nucleotides align to TRBD1. The CDR3 is 17 residues long. V gave up 5 bases and J gave up 2 bases; unmatched junction bases: 9. The germline CDR1 and CDR2 sequences are LNHDA and SQIVND (reference sequence). The CDR3 reads CASSQGTGGAQNYGYTF. The CDR3 DNA sequence: TGTGCCAGTAGTCAAGGGACAGGGGGCGCGCAGAACTATGGCTACACCTTC. Together with reference TRBV19 and TRBJ1-2, the CDR3 gives the full variable domain: DGGITQSPKYLFRKEGQNVTLSCEQNLNHDAMYWYRQDPGQGLRLIYYSQIVNDFQKGDIAEGYSVSREKKESFPLTVTSAQKNPTAFYLCASSQGTGGAQNYGYTFGSGTRLTVV.

This chain links TRBV18 with TRBJ2-3; 9 bases are a match to TRBD1. The V segment lost 1 base and the J segment 3 bases; nucleotides outside the gene matches: 14. The germline gives CDR1 KGHSH, CDR2 LQKENI. This CDR3 is built from 19 residues. The CDR3 sequence is CASSPRPTGGLKITDTQYF. In DNA form, the CDR3 reads TGTGCCAGCTCACCACGACCGACAGGGGGGTTAAAGATAACAGATACGCAGTATTTT.

V and J are TRBV6-5 and TRBJ2-3; 7 positions agree with TRBD2. This CDR3 has 15 amino acids. The ends lost 2 bases at V and 5 bases at J; junction bases unmatched: 7. The germline V gene has CDR1 MNHEY and CDR2 SVGAGI. This CDR3 reads CASSYSAGVEDTQYF. Here the CDR3 DNA reads TGTGCCAGCAGTTACAGCGCGGGGGTGGAAGATACGCAGTATTTT.

The genes are TRBV7-8 and TRBJ1-1; a weak D match, TRBD1 (6 bases). The CDR3 consists of 16 residues. CDR1 is SGHVS and CDR2 is FQNEAQ in the germline V gene. Deletions cut 5 bases from V and 0 bases from J, with 16 bases between. CDR3 region: CASSPPRGGLNTEAFF. CDR3 nucleotide sequence: TGTGCCAGCAGCCCGCCCCGAGGGGGTTTGAACACTGAAGCTTTCTTT. The full variable domain, rest sourced from reference TRBV7-8 and TRBJ1-1, is GAGVSQSPRYKVAKRGQDVALRCDPISGHVSLFWYQQALGQGPEFLTYFQNEAQLDKSGLPSDRFFAERPEGSVSTLKIQRTQQEDSAVYLCASSPPRGGLNTEAFFGQGTRLTVV.

The gene calls are TRBV27 and TRBJ2-2, with D unclear. In germline, CDR1 is MNHEY, CDR2 SMNVEV (reference sequence). The CDR3 runs to 11 residues. Trimming stripped 11 bases from V and 5 bases from J, with 9 bases between. The CDR3 DNA is TGTGCCGTCGGGTGGACCGGGGAGCTGTTTTTT. Residues: CAVGWTGELFF.

This clone was detected once. The V and J genes are TRBV19 and TRBJ2-1; 9 nucleotides agree with TRBD1. The CDR3 extends over 15 amino acids. V gave up 6 bases and J gave up 4 bases; unmatched junction bases: 7. Germline CDR1 LNHDA, CDR2 SQIVND (reference sequence). CDR3 DNA sequence: TGTGCCAGTAGCCCGGACAGGGGATCATACAATGAGCAGTTCTTC. This codes for CASSPDRGSYNEQFF. The variable domain in full, with the rest retrieved from reference TRBV19 and TRBJ2-1, is DGGITQSPKYLFRKEGQNVTLSCEQNLNHDAMYWYRQDPGQGLRLIYYSQIVNDFQKGDIAEGYSVSREKKESFPLTVTSAQKNPTAFYLCASSPDRGSYNEQFFGPGTRLTVL.

The sample holds a few counts of this clone. This chain links TRBV9 with TRBJ2-7, with D uncertain. Germline V lookup: CDR1 SGDLS, CDR2 YYNGEE. Deletions cut 3 bases from V and 3 bases from J, with 10 bases between. CDR3 length equals 13 residues. The CDR3 loop reads CASSALGGYEQYF. The CDR3 nucleotides read TGTGCCAGCAGCGCTCTAGGCGGCTACGAGCAGTACTTC. The complete variable domain, with remaining parts taken from reference TRBV9 and TRBJ2-7, reads DSGVTQTPKHLITATGQRVTLRCSPRSGDLSVYWYQQSLDQGLQFLIQYYNGEERAKGNILERFSAQQFPDLHSELNLSSLELGDSALYFCASSALGGYEQYFGPGTRLTVT.

This clone has only one observation. The V gene is TRBV7-2, the J gene TRBJ2-5, with D possibly being TRBD2 (5 bases). V gave up 2 bases and J gave up 3 bases, with 10 bases separating them. The CDR3 spans 14 residues. Germline V gene sequence: CDR1 SGHTA, CDR2 FQGNSA. The CDR3 is CASSLRLPKETQYF. CDR3 bases: TGTGCCAGCAGCTTACGACTACCCAAAGAGACCCAGTACTTC.

The chain recombines TRBV10-3 with TRBJ2-7; 7 bases map to TRBD1. The ends lost 9 bases at V and 3 bases at J; junction bases unmatched: 8. Germline CDR1 ENHRY, CDR2 SYGVKD. The CDR3 contains 13 residues. CDR3 amino acids: CAIGDRVFYEQYF. The CDR3 DNA follows: TGTGCCATAGGCGACAGGGTTTTCTACGAGCAGTACTTC.

The chain is built from TRBV30 and TRBJ2-7; no firm D call. The germline CDR1 and CDR2 sequences are GTSNPN and SVGIG (reference sequence). The CDR3 spans 12 residues. Trimming pared 8 bases from V and 5 bases from J, leaving 16 bases between. CDR3 protein: CAHGARRHEQYF. The CDR3, as DNA: TGTGCCCACGGAGCCCGGAGACACGAGCAGTACTTC.

Within the sample, this clone is medium-sized. The J gene is TRBJ2-1, the V gene TRBV2; 13 bases are shared with TRBD2. CDR1 SNHLY and CDR2 FYNNEI come from the germline V gene. Trimming took 3 bases from V and 5 from J; bases not matched to a gene: 4. The CDR3 is made up of 16 amino acids. DNA of the CDR3: TGTGCCAGCAGTGACCAAGGACTAGCGGGGGACAATGAGCAGTTCTTC. It encodes CASSDQGLAGDNEQFF.

The V and J genes are TRBV10-2 and TRBJ2-2; 15 nucleotides align to TRBD2. Losses at the gene ends were 0 bases for V and 0 bases for J; bases not matched to a gene: 2. The CDR3 runs 19 residues. Germline assignment: CDR1 WSHSY and CDR2 SAAADI. Here the CDR3 reads CASSESWTSGGANTGELFF. As DNA, the CDR3 is TGCGCCAGCAGTGAGTCTTGGACTAGCGGGGGGGCGAACACCGGGGAGCTGTTTTTT.

V usage is TRBV4-3 and J usage is TRBJ2-1, with D possibly TRBD1 on 5 matching bases. This CDR3 spans 13 amino acids. Trimming removed 4 bases at V and 7 bases at J, with 11 bases between. Germline lookup yields CDR1 LGHNA and CDR2 YSLEER. CDR3 amino acids: CASSPDSHNEQFF. The CDR3 DNA sequence: TGCGCCAGCAGCCCTGACAGCCATAATGAGCAGTTCTTC.

CDR3 in DNA: TGTGCCAGTAGTATTCCGACAGACTATGGCTACACCTTC. Its translation is CASSIPTDYGYTF. This rearrangement joins TRBV19 to TRBJ1-2; D perhaps matches TRBD1 (5 bases). Trimming took 3 bases from V and 3 from J, leaving 8 bases between them. The CDR3 consists of 13 residues. Germline V gene data show CDR1 as LNHDA and CDR2 as SQIVND (reference sequence).

The V call is TRBV5-8, the J call TRBJ2-3; no clear D. The CDR3 is 16 amino acids. The V end lost 3 bases, the J end lost 0 bases, and 14 bases lay between the germline ends. Germline V gene data show CDR1 as SGHTS and CDR2 as YDEGEE. Here the CDR3 reads CASSSDRDSSTDTQYF. The CDR3 DNA sequence: TGTGCCAGCAGCTCCGACCGAGACTCTAGCACAGATACGCAGTATTTT.

The chain recombines TRBV18 with TRBJ1-6, with D uncertain. Trimming pared 3 bases from V and 11 bases from J, leaving 14 bases between. Per the germline V gene, CDR1 is KGHSH and CDR2 is LQKENI. The CDR3 is 14 amino acids. DNA for the CDR3: TGTGCCAGCTCACCTAAACGGGGAGAGACACCCCTCCACTTT. Translation: CASSPKRGETPLHF.

This clone was recorded once. This chain connects TRBV4-3 to TRBJ2-2; no reliable D call. Germline lookup yields CDR1 LGHNA and CDR2 YSLEER. V shed 0 bases and J shed 2 bases, with 4 bases lying between them. The length of the CDR3 is 14 residues. CDR3 sequence (DNA): TGCGCCAGCAGCCAAGACCTAAACACCGGGGAGCTGTTTTTT. It encodes CASSQDLNTGELFF.

The chain uses TRBV18 and TRBJ2-3; 10 bases fit TRBD2. This CDR3 has 16 residues. Germline loops: CDR1 KGHSH, CDR2 LQKENI. V trimming: 6 bases; J trimming: 3 bases; junction bases outside the gene matches: 9. The CDR3 DNA reads as TGTGCCAGCTCTCCCGGGACTAGCGAAGGGACAGATACGCAGTATTTT. It encodes CASSPGTSEGTDTQYF.

This chain joins TRBV7-2 and TRBJ1-2, with a weak D call TRBD1 (6 bases). The CDR3 is made up of 14 amino acids. Per germline, CDR1 SGHTA and CDR2 FQGNSA. Trimming pared 2 bases from V and 6 bases from J, leaving 13 bases between. The CDR3 sequence is CASSLIQGRDGYTF. The DNA of the CDR3 is TGTGCCAGCAGCTTAATCCAGGGGCGGGATGGCTACACCTTC.